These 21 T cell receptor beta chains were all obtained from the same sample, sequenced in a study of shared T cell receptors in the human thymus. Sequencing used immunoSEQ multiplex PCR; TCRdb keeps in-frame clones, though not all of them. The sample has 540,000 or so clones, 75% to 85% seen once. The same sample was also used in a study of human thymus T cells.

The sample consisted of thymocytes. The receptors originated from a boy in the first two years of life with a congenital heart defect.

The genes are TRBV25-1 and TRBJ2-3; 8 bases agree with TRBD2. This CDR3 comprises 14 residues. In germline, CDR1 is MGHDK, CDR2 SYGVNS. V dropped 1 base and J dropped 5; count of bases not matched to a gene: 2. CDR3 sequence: CASSESGGGDTQYF. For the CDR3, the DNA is TGTGCCAGCAGTGAATCGGGGGGGGGAGATACGCAGTATTTT.

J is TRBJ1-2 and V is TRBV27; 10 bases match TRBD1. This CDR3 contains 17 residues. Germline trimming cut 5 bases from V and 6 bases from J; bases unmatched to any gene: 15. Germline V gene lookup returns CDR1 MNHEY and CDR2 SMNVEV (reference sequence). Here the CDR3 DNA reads TGTGCCAGCAGTCCCCAGAGACAGGGGGCGCAGCGAAATGGCTACACCTTC. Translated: CASSPQRQGAQRNGYTF.

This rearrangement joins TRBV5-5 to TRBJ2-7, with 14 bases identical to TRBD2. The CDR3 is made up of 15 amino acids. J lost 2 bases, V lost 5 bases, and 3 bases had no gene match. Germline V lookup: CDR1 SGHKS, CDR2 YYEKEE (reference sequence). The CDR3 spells CASRPTSGRAYEQYF. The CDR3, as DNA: TGTGCCAGCAGACCGACTAGCGGGAGGGCCTACGAGCAGTACTTC.

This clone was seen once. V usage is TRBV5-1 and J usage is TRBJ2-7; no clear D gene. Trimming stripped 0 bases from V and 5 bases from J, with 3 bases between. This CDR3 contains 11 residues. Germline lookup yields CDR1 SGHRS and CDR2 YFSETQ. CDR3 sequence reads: CASSLVDEQYF. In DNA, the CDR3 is TGCGCCAGCAGCTTGGTCGACGAGCAGTACTTC.

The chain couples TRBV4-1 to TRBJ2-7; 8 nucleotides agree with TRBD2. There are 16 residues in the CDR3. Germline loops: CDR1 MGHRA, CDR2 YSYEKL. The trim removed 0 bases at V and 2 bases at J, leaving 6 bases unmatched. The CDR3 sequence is CASSQEGLAGAYEQYF. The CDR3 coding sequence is TGCGCCAGCAGCCAAGAGGGGCTAGCGGGCGCCTACGAGCAGTACTTC.

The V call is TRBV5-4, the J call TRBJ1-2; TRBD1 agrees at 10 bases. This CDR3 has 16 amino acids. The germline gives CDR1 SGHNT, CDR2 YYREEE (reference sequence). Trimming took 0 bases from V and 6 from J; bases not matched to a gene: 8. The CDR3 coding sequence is TGTGCCAGCAGCTTGGGTGTTTCCGGGACAGGGGATGGCTACACCTTC. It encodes CASSLGVSGTGDGYTF.

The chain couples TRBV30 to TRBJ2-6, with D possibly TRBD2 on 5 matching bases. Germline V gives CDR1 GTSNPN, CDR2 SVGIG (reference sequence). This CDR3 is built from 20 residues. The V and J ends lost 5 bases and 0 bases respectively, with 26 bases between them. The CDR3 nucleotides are TGTGCCTGGTCCGGACTCGGGTCCCTGGCCCCTTACTCTGGGGCCAACGTCCTGACTTTC. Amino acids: CAWSGLGSLAPYSGANVLTF.

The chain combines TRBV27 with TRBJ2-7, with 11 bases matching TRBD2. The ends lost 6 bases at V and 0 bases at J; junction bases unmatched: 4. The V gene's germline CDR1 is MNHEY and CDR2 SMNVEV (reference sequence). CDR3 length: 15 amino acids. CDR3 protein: CASSHTSGSSYEQYF. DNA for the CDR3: TGTGCCAGCAGCCACACTAGCGGGAGCTCCTACGAGCAGTACTTC.

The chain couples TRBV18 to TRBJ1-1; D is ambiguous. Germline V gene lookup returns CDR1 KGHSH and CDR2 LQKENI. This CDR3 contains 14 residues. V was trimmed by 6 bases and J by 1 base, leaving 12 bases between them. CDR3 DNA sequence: TGTGCCAGCTCCGTTACGTACAGGAACACTGAAGCTTTCTTT. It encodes CASSVTYRNTEAFF. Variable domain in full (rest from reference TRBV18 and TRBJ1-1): NAGVMQNPRHLVRRRGQEARLRCSPMKGHSHVYWYRQLPEEGLKFMVYLQKENIIDESGMPKERFSAEFPKEGPSILRIQQVVRGDSAAYFCASSVTYRNTEAFFGQGTRLTVV.

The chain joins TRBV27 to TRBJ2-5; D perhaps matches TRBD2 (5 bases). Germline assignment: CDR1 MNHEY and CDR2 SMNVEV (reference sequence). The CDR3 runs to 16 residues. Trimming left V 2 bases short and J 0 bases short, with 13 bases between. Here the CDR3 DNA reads TGTGCCAGCAGTTTAACTAGTCCCGGCAACCAAGAGACCCAGTACTTC. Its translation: CASSLTSPGNQETQYF.

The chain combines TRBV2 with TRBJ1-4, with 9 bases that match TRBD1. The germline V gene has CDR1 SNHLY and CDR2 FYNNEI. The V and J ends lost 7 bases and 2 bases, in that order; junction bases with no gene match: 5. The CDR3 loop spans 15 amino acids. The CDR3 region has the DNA TGTGCCAGCACAAGGGACAGGGCCACTAATGAAAAACTGTTTTTT. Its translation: CASTRDRATNEKLFF.

The CDR3 DNA follows: TGTGCTAGTGGTTTGGTAGGCAGGGGGCAAAACACTGAAGCTTTCTTT. It codes for CASGLVGRGQNTEAFF. This sequence joins TRBV12-5 and TRBJ1-1; 8 bases agree with TRBD1. The CDR3 extends over 16 amino acids. The V and J ends lost 0 bases and 2 bases, in that order; junction bases with no gene match: 5. The V gene's germline CDR1 is LGHNT and CDR2 FRNRAP.

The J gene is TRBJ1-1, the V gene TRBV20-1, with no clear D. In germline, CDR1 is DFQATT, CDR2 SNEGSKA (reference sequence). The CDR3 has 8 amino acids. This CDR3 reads CRGTEAFF. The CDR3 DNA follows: TGCCGAGGGACTGAAGCTTTCTTT.

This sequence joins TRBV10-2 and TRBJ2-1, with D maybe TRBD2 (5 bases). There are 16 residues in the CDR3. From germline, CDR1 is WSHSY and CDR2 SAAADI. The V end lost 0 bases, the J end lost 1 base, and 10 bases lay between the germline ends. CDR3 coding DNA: TGCGCCAGCAGTGAGTCACGGGGATTGTCCTACAATGAGCAGTTCTTC. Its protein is CASSESRGLSYNEQFF.

The CDR3 is CASSQDFQGSYEQYF. In DNA, the CDR3 is TGCGCCAGCAGCCAAGATTTCCAGGGTTCCTACGAGCAGTACTTC. The chain has TRBV4-1 and TRBJ2-7; possibly TRBD1 for D (5 bases). Per the germline V gene, CDR1 is MGHRA and CDR2 is YSYEKL. CDR3 size: 15 residues. The germline V and J ends were trimmed by 0 bases and 1 base, with 10 bases remaining between them.

The CDR3 spells CASSQGCGTPPDTQYF. In DNA form, the CDR3 reads TGCGCCAGCAGCCAAGGATGCGGGACCCCCCCAGATACGCAGTATTTT. The V and J genes are TRBV4-3 and TRBJ2-3; possibly TRBD2 for D (6 bases). The germline V gene has CDR1 LGHNA and CDR2 YSLEER. This CDR3 is built from 16 residues. V was clipped by 1 base and J by 4 bases, with 15 bases between them.

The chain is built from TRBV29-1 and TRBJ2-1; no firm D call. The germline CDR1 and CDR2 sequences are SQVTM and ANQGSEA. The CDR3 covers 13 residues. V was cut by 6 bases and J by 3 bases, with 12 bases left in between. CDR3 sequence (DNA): TGCAGCGTCGCCAGGTCCATCTACAATGAGCAGTTCTTC. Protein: CSVARSIYNEQFF.

The CDR3 sequence: CASSHLTGIEEAFF. The CDR3 DNA reads TGCGCCAGCAGCCACCTGACAGGGATCGAAGAAGCTTTCTTT. The rearrangement joins TRBV4-3 to TRBJ1-1; 7 bases fit TRBD1. CDR1 LGHNA and CDR2 YSLEER come from the germline V gene. The CDR3 covers 14 residues. Germline trimming cut 3 bases from V and 8 bases from J; bases unmatched to any gene: 9.

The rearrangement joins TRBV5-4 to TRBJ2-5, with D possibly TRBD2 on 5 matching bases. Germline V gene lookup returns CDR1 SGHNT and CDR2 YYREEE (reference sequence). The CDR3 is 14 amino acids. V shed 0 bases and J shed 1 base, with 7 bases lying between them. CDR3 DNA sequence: TGTGCCAGCAGCTTGGCGGGGTTCCAAGAGACCCAGTACTTC. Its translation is CASSLAGFQETQYF.

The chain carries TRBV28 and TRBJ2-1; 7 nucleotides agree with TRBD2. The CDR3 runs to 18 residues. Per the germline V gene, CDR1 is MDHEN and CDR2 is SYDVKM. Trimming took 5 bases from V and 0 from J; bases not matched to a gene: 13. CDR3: CASSPRGSGFVSYNEQFF. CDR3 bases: TGTGCCAGCAGTCCCCGTGGTAGCGGGTTTGTCTCCTACAATGAGCAGTTCTTC. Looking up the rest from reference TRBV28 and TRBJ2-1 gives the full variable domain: DVKVTQSSRYLVKRTGEKVFLECVQDMDHENMFWYRQDPGLGLRLIYFSYDVKMKEKGDIPEGYSVSREKKERFSLILESASTNQTSMYLCASSPRGSGFVSYNEQFFGPGTRLTVL.

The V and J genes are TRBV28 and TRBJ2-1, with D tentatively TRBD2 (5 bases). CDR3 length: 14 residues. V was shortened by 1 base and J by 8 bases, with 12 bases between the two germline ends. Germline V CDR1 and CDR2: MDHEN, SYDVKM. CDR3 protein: CASSLLSPGYEQFF. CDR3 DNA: TGTGCCAGCAGTTTATTGAGCCCGGGGTATGAGCAGTTCTTC.